These T cell receptor beta chains were read from a single sample in a study of blood T cell repertoires in COVID-19. Clones were sequenced by immunoSEQ multiplex PCR, and TCRdb holds only the in-frame ones, with some missing. The sample records around 280,000 clones, about nine tenths being singletons. Sequenced sample: peripheral blood. These receptors were obtained from a woman aged 30 to 39 with COVID-19, enrolled during active disease. The CDR3 runs from the conserved cysteine through the conserved F or W. The order of the fields is D gene, J gene, clone size, V gene, CDR3 protein, CDR3 DNA. The D gene is left open where the match is weak. The size of a clone is reported for some rows only, either as once, few or many, or as a class for expanded clones.

>-|TRBJ2-1|-|TRBV4-1
CATRDFHNEQFF
TGCGCAACCCGGGACTTCCACAATGAGCAGTTCTTC
>-|TRBJ2-1|once|TRBV5-5
CASSLAQLSSYNEQFF
TGTGCCAGCAGCTTGGCGCAACTGAGCTCCTACAATGAGCAGTTCTTC
>TRBD1|TRBJ1-2|few|TRBV5-4
CASSSPLLQGAQGYTF
TGTGCCAGCAGCTCCCCGCTTTTACAGGGGGCACAGGGCTACACCTTC
>TRBD1|TRBJ1-6|-|TRBV30
CGSGGQGNSPLHF
TGTGGATCGGGCGGACAGGGTAATTCACCCCTCCACTTT
>TRBD2|TRBJ2-3|-|TRBV20-1
CSWGGADTQYF
TGCAGCTGGGGGGGGGCAGATACGCAGTATTTT
>-|TRBJ1-5|-|TRBV7-9
CASSSGGVQQPQHF
TGTGCCAGCAGCTCCGGGGGGGTACAACAGCCCCAGCATTTT
>-|TRBJ2-1|-|TRBV21-1
CASSKPFGTWDEQFF
TGTGCCAGCAGCAAACCTTTCGGGACTTGGGATGAGCAGTTCTTC
>-|TRBJ2-2|-|TRBV3-1/TRBV3-2
CASSQDSIARELFF
TGTGCCAGCAGCCAGGACAGTATTGCCCGGGAGCTGTTTTTT
>-|TRBJ1-5|-|TRBV19
CASSWTEGFNQPQHF
TGTGCCAGTAGTTGGACAGAAGGCTTCAATCAGCCCCAGCATTTT
>-|TRBJ2-5|-|TRBV6-2/TRBV6-3
CASSGTGFSTQYF
TGTGCCAGCAGTGGTACAGGGTTCAGTACCCAGTACTTC
>-|TRBJ2-5|once|TRBV21-1
CASSLRGGRGETQYF
TGTGCCAGCAGCCTCCGGGGGGGGCGTGGAGAGACCCAGTACTTC
>-|TRBJ2-3|-|TRBV28
CASTLGGTQYF
TGTGCCAGCACACTCGGGGGTACGCAGTATTTT
>-|TRBJ1-5|-|TRBV23-1
CASSQFRQPQHF
TGCGCCAGCAGTCAATTCCGGCAGCCCCAGCATTTT
>-|TRBJ1-2|-|TRBV12-3/TRBV12-4
CASSVLGGYGYTF
TGTGCCAGCTCCGTGCTGGGGGGCTATGGCTACACCTTC
>-|TRBJ1-1|once|TRBV5-1
CASSQQDYNEAFF
TGCGCCAGCAGCCAACAGGACTACAACGAAGCTTTCTTT
>TRBD1|TRBJ1-5|-|TRBV25-1
CASSDSGTGGSQPQHF
TGTGCCAGCAGTGACTCCGGGACAGGGGGAAGTCAGCCCCAGCATTTT
>-|TRBJ2-7|-|TRBV13
CASSYRVGDGEQYF
TGTGCCAGCAGCTACCGAGTCGGTGATGGCGAGCAGTACTTC
>TRBD2|TRBJ2-1|-|TRBV5-4
CASSLVLAGGPEQFF
TGTGCCAGCAGCTTGGTGCTAGCGGGGGGGCCTGAGCAGTTCTTC
>-|TRBJ2-1|-|TRBV3-1/TRBV3-2
CASSQRGVGGPSGGQFF
TGTGCCAGCAGCCAAAGAGGAGTGGGGGGCCCCTCGGGAGGGCAGTTCTTC
>TRBD1|TRBJ2-7|-|TRBV25-1
CASSLQGAHEQYF
TGTGCCAGCAGTCTACAGGGGGCCCACGAGCAGTACTTC
>-|TRBJ1-2|-|TRBV30
CAWSLGVFGYTF
TGTGCCTGGAGTCTGGGAGTGTTTGGCTACACCTTC
>-|TRBJ1-2|-|TRBV3-1/TRBV3-2
CASSLGDSSYTF
TGTGCCAGCAGCCTCGGGGATTCCAGCTACACCTTC
>TRBD2|TRBJ2-7|-|TRBV12-3/TRBV12-4
CASSLRTSGGEYF
TGTGCCAGCAGTTTAAGGACTAGCGGGGGGGAGTACTTC
>-|TRBJ2-5|-|TRBV20-1
CSARDERTQYF
TGCAGTGCTAGAGACGAGAGGACCCAGTACTTC
>-|TRBJ1-1|-|TRBV5-1
CASRDDSGGNTEAFF
TGCGCCAGCAGGGATGACTCCGGGGGGAACACTGAAGCTTTCTTT
>TRBD1|TRBJ2-7|-|TRBV7-9
CASSPLGQGDGEQYF
TGTGCCAGCAGCCCCCTGGGGCAGGGGGACGGGGAGCAGTACTTC
>TRBD1|TRBJ1-5|-|TRBV7-8
CASSQGQGRANQPQHF
TGTGCCAGCAGCCAAGGACAGGGCAGGGCGAATCAGCCCCAGCATTTT
>TRBD2|TRBJ2-2|-|TRBV11-2
CASRTGLAGTGELFF
TGTGCCAGCAGAACTGGACTAGCGGGGACCGGGGAGCTGTTTTTT
>-|TRBJ1-2|-|TRBV6-1
CASSEALRDPYGYTF
TGTGCCAGCAGTGAAGCTCTCAGGGATCCCTATGGCTACACCTTC
>-|TRBJ1-1|-|TRBV3-1/TRBV3-2
CASSKQGNTEAFF
TGTGCCAGCAGCAAACAGGGCAACACTGAAGCTTTCTTT
>-|TRBJ1-2|-|TRBV6-6
CASSHTDGVVRGGYTF
TGTGCCAGCAGCCATACAGATGGGGTCGTTCGGGGTGGCTACACCTTC
>TRBD1|TRBJ1-2|-|TRBV6-4
CASRETGGNYGYTF
TGTGCCAGCAGAGAAACAGGGGGGAACTATGGCTACACCTTC
>-|TRBJ1-1|-|TRBV5-1
CASSLFMNTEAFF
TGCGCCAGCAGCTTATTCATGAACACTGAAGCTTTCTTT
>-|TRBJ2-7|-|TRBV13
CASSHPGFSHEQYF
TGTGCCAGCAGCCACCCAGGGTTCTCGCACGAGCAGTACTTC
>-|TRBJ2-6|-|TRBV15
CATSRVAGANVLTF
TGTGCCACCAGCAGGGTAGCTGGGGCCAACGTCCTGACTTTC
>-|TRBJ2-5|-|TRBV21-1
CASSTSFETQYF
TGTGCCAGCAGCACGAGTTTCGAGACCCAGTACTTC
>TRBD1|TRBJ2-7|-|TRBV20-1
CSASFPGTGANEQYF
TGCAGTGCTAGTTTCCCGGGGACAGGGGCAAACGAGCAGTACTTC
>TRBD1|TRBJ1-4|-|TRBV6-6
CASSYSTGGPGKLFF
TGTGCCAGCAGTTACTCAACAGGGGGCCCCGGGAAACTGTTTTTT
>-|TRBJ2-2|-|TRBV6-5
CASSYSSTGELFF
TGTGCCAGCAGTTACTCGAGCACCGGGGAGCTGTTTTTT
>TRBD1|TRBJ2-7|-|TRBV30
CAWSVDRVYEQYF
TGTGCCTGGAGTGTGGACAGGGTCTACGAGCAGTACTTC
>-|TRBJ2-5|-|TRBV5-1
CASKGVRETQYF
TGCGCCAGCAAGGGGGTCCGGGAGACCCAGTACTTC
>-|TRBJ2-2|-|TRBV10-3
CAISPSTGELFF
TGTGCCATCAGCCCTAGTACCGGGGAGCTGTTTTTT